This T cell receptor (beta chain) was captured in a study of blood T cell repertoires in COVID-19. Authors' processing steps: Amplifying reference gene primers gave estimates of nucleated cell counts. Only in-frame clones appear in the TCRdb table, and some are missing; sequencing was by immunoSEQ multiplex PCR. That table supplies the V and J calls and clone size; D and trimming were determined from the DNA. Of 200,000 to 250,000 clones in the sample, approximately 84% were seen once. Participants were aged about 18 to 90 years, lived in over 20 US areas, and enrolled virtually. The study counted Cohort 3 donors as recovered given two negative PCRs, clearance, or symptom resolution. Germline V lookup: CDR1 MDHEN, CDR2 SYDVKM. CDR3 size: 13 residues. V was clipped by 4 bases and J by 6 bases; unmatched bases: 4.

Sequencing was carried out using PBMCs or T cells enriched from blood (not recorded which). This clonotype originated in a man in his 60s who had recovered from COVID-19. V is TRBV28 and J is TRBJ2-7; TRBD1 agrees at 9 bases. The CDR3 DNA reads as TGTGCCAGCAGTTCACAGGGGGCAAGCGAGCAGTACTTC. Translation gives CASSSQGASEQYF.